The clone carrying this T cell receptor (beta chain) was recorded at least ten times. Preparation of the TCRbeta library was carried out with unique molecular identifiers. TCRdb fed the PCR reads into MiXCR, producing one record per CDR3 protein. The table shows 170,000 or so distinct CDR3 sequences, with around 6.8% occurring only once. The data originate from a study of T-cell reconstitution after alpha-beta-depleted transplantation in children. V was clipped by 0 bases and J by 6 bases, with 13 bases between them. CDR3 length: 14 amino acids. CDR1 is DFQATT, CDR2 SNEGSKA, per germline (reference sequence).

The chain links TRBV20-1 to TRBJ2-3, with a tentative D call TRBD1 (5 bases). This clonotype originated in a human donor who donated a stem cell graft to a child with Wiskott-Aldrich syndrome. The sample in question was PBMCs from the stem cell graft donor, obtained from the stem cell graft. DNA of the CDR3: TGCAGTGCTAGAGATAGACAGTCTAGGGATACGCAGTATTTT. Translation: CSARDRQSRDTQYF.